Each of the 25 T cell receptor beta chains below was sequenced from the same sample in a study of shared clonotypes between healthy human individuals. Only in-frame clones appear in the TCRdb table, and some are missing; sequencing was by immunoSEQ multiplex PCR. The sample has about 100,000 clones, about 66% seen once. The sequencing sample was made of memory CD8+ T cells sorted from blood. Stated subset: CD45RO+ cells pooled with CCR7-negative TemRA cells. The receptors were sampled from a woman aged 30 to 39 in good health.

The gene calls are TRBV7-9 and TRBJ2-1; a possible D gene is TRBD2 (5 bases). Trimming left V 5 bases short and J 6 bases short, with 14 bases between. Germline-derived CDR1 and CDR2 are SEHNR and FQNEAQ (reference sequence). The CDR3 is made up of 14 amino acids. The CDR3 sequence: CASSVNSLANEQFF. For the CDR3, the DNA is TGTGCCAGCAGCGTCAACTCCCTAGCCAATGAGCAGTTCTTC.

This clone showed up just once. The rearrangement joins TRBV11-2 to TRBJ2-7; no clear D. CDR1 SGHAT and CDR2 FQNNGV come from the germline V gene. The CDR3 loop spans 15 amino acids. The V end lost 1 base, the J end lost 2 bases, and 12 bases lay between the germline ends. CDR3 loop: CASSLAGTLTYEQYF. The CDR3 DNA reads TGTGCCAGCAGCTTAGCAGGCACTCTGACCTACGAGCAGTACTTC.

The chain employs TRBV5-1 and TRBJ1-4; TRBD1 aligns across 8 bases. The CDR3 covers 14 residues. Trimming cost V 5 bases and J 5 bases; bases outside gene matches: 5. Germline loops: CDR1 SGHRS, CDR2 YFSETQ. The CDR3 here is CASRPQGDNEKLFF. The DNA for the CDR3 is TGCGCCAGCAGGCCACAGGGGGACAATGAAAAACTGTTTTTT.

This clone occurred once. The chain uses TRBV10-3 and TRBJ1-2; D is undetermined. The V end was cut by 0 bases, the J end by 4 bases, with 21 bases between. The CDR3 consists of 18 residues. The V gene's germline CDR1 is ENHRY and CDR2 SYGVKD. The CDR3 reads CAISESKGKGPPSYGYTF. CDR3 bases: TGTGCCATCAGTGAGTCGAAGGGAAAAGGACCGCCCTCCTATGGCTACACCTTC.

CDR3 sequence (DNA): TGCGCCAGCAGTCAACCCGGATGTTACGAGCAGTACTTC. This codes for CASSQPGCYEQYF. This chain uses TRBV23-1 with TRBJ2-7; D not resolved. TRBV23-1 is treated as an ORF (open reading frame) with a function not yet certain. This CDR3 region has 13 residues. Deletions cut 2 bases from V and 4 bases from J, with 9 bases between.

The chain carries TRBV7-9 and TRBJ1-2; 7 bases are a match to TRBD1. The CDR3 runs to 14 residues. Germline trimming cut 1 base from V and 2 bases from J; bases unmatched to any gene: 1. Per the germline V gene, CDR1 is SEHNR and CDR2 is FQNEAQ (reference sequence). CDR3 loop: CASSLEDRNYGYTF. The CDR3 DNA follows: TGTGCCAGCAGCTTAGAGGACAGGAACTATGGCTACACCTTC.

This sequence joins TRBV11-3 and TRBJ2-7, with 8 bases that match TRBD1. Unmatched junction bases numbered 4, after V lost 1 base and J lost 5 bases. Germline CDR1 SGHNT, CDR2 YENEEA. CDR3 length equals 14 residues. DNA of the CDR3: TGTGCCAGCAGCTTAGGGACAGGGAAAAACGAGCAGTACTTC. Translation: CASSLGTGKNEQYF.

There are a few counts of this clone. The V gene is TRBV19, the J gene TRBJ2-1; maybe TRBD2 (5 bases). The germline CDR1 and CDR2 sequences are LNHDA and SQIVND (reference sequence). The V end was cut by 2 bases, the J end by 9 bases, with 11 bases between. The CDR3 totals 13 residues. The CDR3 reads CASSIRSAVEQFF. The CDR3 region has the DNA TGTGCCAGTAGTATACGTTCAGCGGTTGAGCAGTTCTTC.

The V call is TRBV12-5, the J call TRBJ2-5; TRBD1 might be the D (6 bases). Trimming took off 0 bases at V and 3 bases at J, with 17 bases between the two ends. The germline V gene has CDR1 LGHNT and CDR2 FRNRAP. The length of the CDR3 is 17 residues. The CDR3 sequence: CASGLVIIRTVKETQYF. Here the CDR3 DNA reads TGTGCTAGTGGTTTGGTCATCATCCGGACAGTTAAAGAGACCCAGTACTTC.

V usage is TRBV7-9 and J usage is TRBJ2-2; maybe TRBD1 (5 bases). Trimming pared 3 bases from V and 2 bases from J, leaving 19 bases between. Germline V gives CDR1 SEHNR, CDR2 FQNEAQ (reference sequence). The CDR3 spans 18 residues. For the CDR3, the DNA is TGTGCCAGCAGCTTCCCTAGTGCGACAGAAATAAACACCGGGGAGCTGTTTTTT. Translation gives CASSFPSATEINTGELFF. The variable domain in full, completed from reference TRBV7-9 and TRBJ2-2, reads DTGVSQNPRHKITKRGQNVTFRCDPISEHNRLYWYRQTLGQGPEFLTYFQNEAQLEKSRLLSDRFSAERPKGSFSTLEIQRTEQGDSAMYLCASSFPSATEINTGELFFGEGSRLTVL.

In its sample, this clone was seen once. V usage is TRBV27 and J usage is TRBJ1-2; 8 nucleotides line up with TRBD1. The CDR3 loop spans 13 amino acids. J lost 7 bases, V lost 5 bases, and 6 bases had no gene match. CDR1 and CDR2 (germline): MNHEY, SMNVEV (reference sequence). The CDR3 loop reads CASSTQGAGGYTF. DNA for the CDR3: TGTGCCAGCAGTACTCAGGGGGCAGGTGGCTACACCTTC.

This clone was seen many times. This sequence joins TRBV15 and TRBJ1-5, with D tentatively TRBD1 (6 bases). Trimming took off 1 base at V and 6 bases at J, with 13 bases between the two ends. CDR3 length: 15 residues. Germline V CDR1 and CDR2: LNHNV, YYDKDF (reference sequence). The CDR3 loop reads CATSRGPGVTQPQHF. DNA of the CDR3: TGTGCCACCAGCAGAGGCCCAGGGGTAACTCAGCCCCAGCATTTT.

The CDR3 DNA sequence: TGCGCCAGCAGCTACGACTTTTCCCCCACAGATACGCAGTATTTT. Its translation is CASSYDFSPTDTQYF. The chain is built from TRBV5-1 and TRBJ2-3; D is undetermined. Germline CDR1 and CDR2: SGHRS and YFSETQ. The CDR3 runs to 15 residues. V was clipped by 3 bases and J by 2 bases, with 13 bases between them.

This chain connects TRBV6-1 to TRBJ2-1; 8 nucleotides align to TRBD1. CDR3 length: 15 residues. J lost 8 bases, V lost 2 bases, and 8 bases had no gene match. The germline V gene encodes CDR1 MNHNS and CDR2 SASEGT. The CDR3 DNA follows: TGTGCCAGCAGTGAAAGCACAGGGGGGATGGATGAGCAGTTCTTC. As protein: CASSESTGGMDEQFF.

Regarding this clone: A read error may produce the germline difference seen at one junction end. This chain joins TRBV4-1 and TRBJ1-5; D remains ambiguous. This CDR3 spans 14 amino acids. Looked up from germline, CDR1 is MGHRA and CDR2 is YSYEKL. The CDR3 spells CASSLAGGNQPQHF. CDR3 nucleotide sequence: TGTGCCAGCAGCTTAGCCGGGGGCAATCAGCCCCAGCATTTT.

The chain combines TRBV19 with TRBJ2-2; 8 bases are a match to TRBD1. The CDR3 sequence is 15 residues long. The V and J ends lost 2 bases and 3 bases, in that order; junction bases with no gene match: 2. Per germline, CDR1 LNHDA and CDR2 SQIVND (reference sequence). The CDR3 nucleotides are TGTGCCAGTAGTATAAGGACAGGGTACACCGGGGAGCTGTTTTTT. Encoded protein: CASSIRTGYTGELFF.

Here the CDR3 DNA reads TGTGCCAGTAGTATAGATTGGACTAGCGGGAGCCTCGAGCAGTACTTC. Its translation is CASSIDWTSGSLEQYF. The chain links TRBV19 to TRBJ2-7; 13 bases are a match to TRBD2. Trimming took 0 bases from V and 6 from J; bases not matched to a gene: 5. CDR1 is LNHDA, CDR2 SQIVND, per germline (reference sequence). This CDR3 has 16 amino acids.

This clone came up many times. This CDR3 is also generated by other DNA sequences in the sample. This chain joins TRBV2 and TRBJ2-5; D remains ambiguous. Germline loops: CDR1 SNHLY, CDR2 FYNNEI. This CDR3 is built from 12 residues. V was clipped by 3 bases and J by 5 bases, with 7 bases between them. The CDR3 loop reads CASSDGLETQYF. The CDR3 nucleotides are TGTGCCAGCAGTGACGGTCTGGAGACCCAGTACTTC. Supplemented by reference TRBV2 and TRBJ2-5, the full variable domain reads EPEVTQTPSHQVTQMGQEVILRCVPISNHLYFYWYRQILGQKVEFLVSFYNNEISEKSEIFDDQFSVERPDGSNFTLKIRSTKLEDSAMYFCASSDGLETQYFGPGTRLLVL.

CDR3 region: CASSFGFGEQYF. The CDR3 DNA reads TGTGCCAGCAGCTTTGGGTTTGGGGAGCAGTACTTC. The rearrangement joins TRBV7-9 to TRBJ2-7, with D unresolved. Deletions cut 3 bases from V and 7 bases from J, with 10 bases between. The germline gives CDR1 SEHNR, CDR2 FQNEAQ (reference sequence). This CDR3 has 12 residues.

This clone has just a few counts. The chain recombines TRBV5-1 with TRBJ1-2; a weak D match, TRBD1 (6 bases). Per germline, CDR1 SGHRS and CDR2 YFSETQ. The CDR3 extends over 13 amino acids. V shed 4 bases and J shed 4 bases, with 11 bases lying between them. Here the CDR3 reads CASSDTGSYGYTF. The DNA of the CDR3 is TGCGCCAGCAGCGATACAGGGAGCTATGGCTACACCTTC. Drawing the rest from reference TRBV5-1 and TRBJ1-2, the complete variable domain is KAGVTQTPRYLIKTRGQQVTLSCSPISGHRSVSWYQQTPGQGLQFLFEYFSETQRNKGNFPGRFSGRQFSNSRSEMNVSTLELGDSALYLCASSDTGSYGYTFGSGTRLTVV.

The chain carries TRBV5-5 and TRBJ2-3, with D unclear. Germline V lookup: CDR1 SGHKS, CDR2 YYEKEE (reference sequence). V was shortened by 0 bases and J by 11 bases, with 13 bases between the two germline ends. The CDR3 extends over 13 amino acids. The CDR3 spells CASSLGKARKQYF. The CDR3 coding sequence is TGTGCCAGCAGCTTGGGGAAGGCCAGAAAGCAGTATTTT. The whole variable domain, filled in from reference TRBV5-5 and TRBJ2-3, reads DAGVTQSPTHLIKTRGQQVTLRCSPISGHKSVSWYQQVLGQGPQFIFQYYEKEERGRGNFPDRFSARQFPNYSSELNVNALLLGDSALYLCASSLGKARKQYFGPGTRLTVL.

V usage is TRBV28 and J usage is TRBJ2-7; the D is unclear. Germline CDR1 reads MDHEN; CDR2 reads SYDVKM. V shed 8 bases and J shed 0 bases, with 14 bases lying between them. This CDR3 spans 14 amino acids. The CDR3 here is CASGLRVFSYEQYF. In DNA, the CDR3 is TGTGCCAGCGGGCTAAGGGTCTTCTCCTACGAGCAGTACTTC.

This clone was counted only a few times. The chain is built from TRBV6-5 and TRBJ2-7, with unresolved D. Trimming left V 11 bases short and J 0 bases short, with 11 bases between. The germline gives CDR1 MNHEY, CDR2 SVGAGI. The CDR3 covers 12 residues. CDR3 protein: CAVRASSYEQYF. DNA for the CDR3: TGTGCCGTTCGGGCGAGCTCCTACGAGCAGTACTTC.

The chain couples TRBV5-1 to TRBJ2-5; 8 bases map to TRBD1. This CDR3 comprises 17 residues. Trimming removed 0 bases from V and 0 bases from J; junction bases left unmatched: 7. Germline CDR1 SGHRS, CDR2 YFSETQ. The CDR3 protein is CASSLEDWTGYQETQYF. The CDR3 DNA reads TGCGCCAGCAGCTTGGAGGATTGGACAGGGTACCAAGAGACCCAGTACTTC.

This clone came up a few times. This rearrangement joins TRBV25-1 to TRBJ2-7, with a possible D match to TRBD1 (5 bases). Germline V gene data show CDR1 as MGHDK and CDR2 as SYGVNS. The CDR3 runs to 15 residues. V lost 3 bases, J lost 2 bases, and 14 bases lay in between. The CDR3 coding sequence is TGTGCCAGCAGTGAGCAGGGCCGCGACCCCTACGAGCAGTACTTC. Amino acid sequence: CASSEQGRDPYEQYF.